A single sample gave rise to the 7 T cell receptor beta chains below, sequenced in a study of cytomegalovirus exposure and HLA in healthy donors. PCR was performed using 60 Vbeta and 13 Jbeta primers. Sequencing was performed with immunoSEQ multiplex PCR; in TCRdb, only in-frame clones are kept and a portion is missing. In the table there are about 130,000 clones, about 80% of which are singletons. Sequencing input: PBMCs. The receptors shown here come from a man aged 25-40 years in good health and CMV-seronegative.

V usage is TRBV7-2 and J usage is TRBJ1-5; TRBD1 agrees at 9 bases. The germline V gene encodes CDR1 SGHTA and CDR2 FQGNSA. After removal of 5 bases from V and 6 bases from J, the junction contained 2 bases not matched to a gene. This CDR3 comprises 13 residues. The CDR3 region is CASSRDRAQPQHF. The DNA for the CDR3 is TGTGCCAGCAGCCGGGACAGGGCTCAGCCCCAGCATTTT. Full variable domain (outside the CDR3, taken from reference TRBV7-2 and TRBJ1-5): GAGVSQSPSNKVTEKGKDVELRCDPISGHTALYWYRQSLGQGLEFLIYFQGNSAPDKSGLPSDRFSAERTGGSVSTLTIQRTQQEDSAVYLCASSRDRAQPQHFGDGTRLSIL.

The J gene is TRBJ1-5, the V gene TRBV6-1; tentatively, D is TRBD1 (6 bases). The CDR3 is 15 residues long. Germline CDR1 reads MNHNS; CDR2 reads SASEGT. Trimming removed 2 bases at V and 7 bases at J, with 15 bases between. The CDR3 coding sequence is TGTGCCAGCAGTGAAATATCAGGGGATGACCAGCCCCAGCATTTT. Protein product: CASSEISGDDQPQHF.

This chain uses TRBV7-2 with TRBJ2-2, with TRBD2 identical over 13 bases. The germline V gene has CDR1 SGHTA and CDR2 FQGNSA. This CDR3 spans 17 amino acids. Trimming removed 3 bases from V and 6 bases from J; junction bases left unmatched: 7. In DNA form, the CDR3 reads TGTGCCAGCAGCTTGGGACTAGCGGGGATGGGCGCCGGGGAGCTGTTTTTT. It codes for CASSLGLAGMGAGELFF.

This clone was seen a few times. The CDR3 DNA reads TGTGCCAGCAGTCTAGGTACCTACGAGCAGTACTTC. This sequence encodes CASSLGTYEQYF. The chain couples TRBV28 to TRBJ2-7; no reliable D call. CDR1 is MDHEN and CDR2 is SYDVKM in the germline V gene. The CDR3 sequence is 12 residues long. Trimming took 5 bases from V and 2 from J, leaving 7 bases between them. Based on the CDR3 plus reference TRBV28 and TRBJ2-7, the full variable domain is DVKVTQSSRYLVKRTGEKVFLECVQDMDHENMFWYRQDPGLGLRLIYFSYDVKMKEKGDIPEGYSVSREKKERFSLILESASTNQTSMYLCASSLGTYEQYFGPGTRLTVT.

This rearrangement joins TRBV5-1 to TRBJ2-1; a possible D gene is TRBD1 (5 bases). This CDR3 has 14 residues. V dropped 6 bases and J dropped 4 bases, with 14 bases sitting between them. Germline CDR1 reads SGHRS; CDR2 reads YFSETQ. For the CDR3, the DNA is TGCGCCAGCAACCTGGGGCTAGGGTACAATGAGCAGTTCTTC. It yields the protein CASNLGLGYNEQFF.

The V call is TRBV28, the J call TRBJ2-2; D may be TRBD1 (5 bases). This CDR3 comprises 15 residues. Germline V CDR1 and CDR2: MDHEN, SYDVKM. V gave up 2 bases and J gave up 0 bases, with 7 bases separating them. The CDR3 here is CASSLTTANTGELFF. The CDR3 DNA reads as TGTGCCAGCAGTTTAACGACAGCGAACACCGGGGAGCTGTTTTTT.

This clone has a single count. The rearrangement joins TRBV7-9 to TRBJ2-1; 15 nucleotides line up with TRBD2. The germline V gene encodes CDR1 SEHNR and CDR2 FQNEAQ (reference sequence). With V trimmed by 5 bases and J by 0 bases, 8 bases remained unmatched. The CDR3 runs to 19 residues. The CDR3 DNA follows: TGTGCCAGCAGCCCTAAGGGACTAGCGGGAGGATTCTCCTACAATGAGCAGTTCTTC. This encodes CASSPKGLAGGFSYNEQFF. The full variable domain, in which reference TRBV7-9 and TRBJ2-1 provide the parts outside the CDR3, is DTGVSQNPRHKITKRGQNVTFRCDPISEHNRLYWYRQTLGQGPEFLTYFQNEAQLEKSRLLSDRFSAERPKGSFSTLEIQRTEQGDSAMYLCASSPKGLAGGFSYNEQFFGPGTRLTVL.